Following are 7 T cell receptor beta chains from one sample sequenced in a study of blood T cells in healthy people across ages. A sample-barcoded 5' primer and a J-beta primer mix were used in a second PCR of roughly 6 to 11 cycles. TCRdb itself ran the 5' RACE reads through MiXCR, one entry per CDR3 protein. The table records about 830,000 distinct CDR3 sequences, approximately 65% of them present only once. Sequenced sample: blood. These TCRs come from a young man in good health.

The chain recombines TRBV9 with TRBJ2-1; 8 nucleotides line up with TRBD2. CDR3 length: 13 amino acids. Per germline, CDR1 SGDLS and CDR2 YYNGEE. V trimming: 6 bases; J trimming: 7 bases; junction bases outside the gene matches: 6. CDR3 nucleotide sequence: TGTGCCAGCAAGGGCGGGGGGACAAATGAGCAGTTCTTC. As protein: CASKGGGTNEQFF.

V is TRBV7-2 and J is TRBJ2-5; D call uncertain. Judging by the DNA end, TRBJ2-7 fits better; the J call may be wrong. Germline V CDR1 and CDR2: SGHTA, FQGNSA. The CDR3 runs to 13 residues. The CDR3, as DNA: TGTGCCAGCAGCTTAGGGTCTTGGGGCGAGCAGTACTTC. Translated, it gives CASSLGSWGEQYF.

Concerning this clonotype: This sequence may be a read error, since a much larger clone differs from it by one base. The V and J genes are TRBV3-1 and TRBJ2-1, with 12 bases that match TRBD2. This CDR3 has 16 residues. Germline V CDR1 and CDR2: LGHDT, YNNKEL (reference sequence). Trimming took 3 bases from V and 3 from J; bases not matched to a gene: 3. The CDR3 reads CASSHTSGGLYNEQFF. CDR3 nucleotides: TGTGCCAGCAGCCATACTAGCGGGGGGCTCTACAATGAGCAGTTCTTC.

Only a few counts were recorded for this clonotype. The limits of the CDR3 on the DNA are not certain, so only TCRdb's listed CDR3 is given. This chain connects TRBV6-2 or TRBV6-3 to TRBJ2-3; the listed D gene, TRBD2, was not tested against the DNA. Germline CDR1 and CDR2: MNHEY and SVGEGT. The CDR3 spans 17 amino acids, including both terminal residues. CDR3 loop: CASSTSESGGATDTQYF.

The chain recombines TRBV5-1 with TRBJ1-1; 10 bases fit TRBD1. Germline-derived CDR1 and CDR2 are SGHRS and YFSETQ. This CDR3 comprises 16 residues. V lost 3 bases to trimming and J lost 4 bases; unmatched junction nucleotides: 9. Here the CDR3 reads CASSYGTGAWGTEAFF. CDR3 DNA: TGCGCCAGCAGCTACGGGACAGGGGCCTGGGGCACTGAAGCTTTCTTT. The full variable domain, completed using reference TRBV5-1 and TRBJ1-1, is KAGVTQTPRYLIKTRGQQVTLSCSPISGHRSVSWYQQTPGQGLQFLFEYFSETQRNKGNFPGRFSGRQFSNSRSEMNVSTLELGDSALYLCASSYGTGAWGTEAFFGQGTRLTVV.

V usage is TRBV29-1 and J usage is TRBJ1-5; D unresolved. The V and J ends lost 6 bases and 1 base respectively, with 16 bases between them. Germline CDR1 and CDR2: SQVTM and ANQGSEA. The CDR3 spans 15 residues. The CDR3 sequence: CSVGMGSGSNQPQHF. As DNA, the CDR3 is TGCAGCGTCGGGATGGGGAGCGGAAGCAATCAGCCCCAGCATTTT. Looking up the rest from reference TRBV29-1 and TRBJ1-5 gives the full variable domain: SAVISQKPSRDICQRGTSLTIQCQVDSQVTMMFWYRQQPGQSLTLIATANQGSEATYESGFVIDKFPISRPNLTFSTLTVSNMSPEDSSIYLCSVGMGSGSNQPQHFGDGTRLSIL.

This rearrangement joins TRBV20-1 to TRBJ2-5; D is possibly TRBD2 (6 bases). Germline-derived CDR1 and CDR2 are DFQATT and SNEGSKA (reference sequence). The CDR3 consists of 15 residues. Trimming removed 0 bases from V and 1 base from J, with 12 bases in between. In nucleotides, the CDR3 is TGCAGTGCTAGAGATCGACGGGGGATCCAAGAGACCCAGTACTTC. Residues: CSARDRRGIQETQYF.